Included here is one T cell receptor (beta chain) sequence, with context. Its target is unknown. Sequencing was performed with immunoSEQ multiplex PCR; in TCRdb, only in-frame clones are kept and a portion is missing. The top ten clones hold 3.5% to 4% of a sample with 65,000 to 90,000 clones, roughly 90% of them seen once. The data belong to a study of cytomegalovirus exposure and HLA in healthy donors. About the study: The same platform as the roughly 670 first-cohort repertoires was used for the 120 or so validation repertoires, a later analysis reported.

Overall study findings and caveats: Specificity of a few CMV-associated chains for CMV antigens was verified in vitro. In the approximately 120 validation repertoires, a later analysis found that first-cohort TCR clusters tended to co-occur.

This sequence was found in a woman between 18 and 29 years old in good health and CMV-seropositive. Sample: PBMCs.

The CDR3 loop reads CASSPRDSYGYTF. The CDR3 nucleotides read TGTGCCAGCAGCCCCCGGGACAGCTATGGCTACACCTTC. V gene TRBV5-4 combines with J gene TRBJ1-2, with 7 bases that match TRBD1. Per germline, CDR1 SGHNT and CDR2 YYREEE (reference sequence). This CDR3 has 13 amino acids. V trimming: 4 bases; J trimming: 4 bases; junction bases outside the gene matches: 4.